One and the same sample provided the 5 T cell receptor beta chains below, sequenced in a study of T cells after yellow fever vaccination. TCRdb redid the calling of the 5' RACE reads with MiXCR, one entry per CDR3 protein. The sample has some 320,000 distinct CDR3 sequences, around 4.5% seen once. The specimen was PBMCs, collected 15 days after the yellow fever booster vaccination. Receptor source: a man younger than 35 who received the YFV17D yellow fever vaccine.

The chain recombines TRBV5-1 with TRBJ2-3; possible D gene TRBD2, 7 bases. V gave up 7 bases and J gave up 4 bases, with 25 bases separating them. The CDR3 is made up of 17 amino acids. Germline assignment: CDR1 SGHRS and CDR2 YFSETQ. The CDR3 region has the DNA TGCGCCAGCCGGGCGGAGGGGGGGCCCAGAAGCGCAGATACGCAGTATTTT. Translating it yields CASRAEGGPRSADTQYF.

This clonotype was observed a few times. This chain uses TRBV11-2 with TRBJ2-7; D is possibly TRBD2 (5 bases). The CDR3 runs to 14 residues. V lost 3 bases, J lost 0 bases, and 9 bases lay in between. In germline, CDR1 is SGHAT, CDR2 FQNNGV. The CDR3 reads CASSFLEDSYEQYV. CDR3 DNA: TGTGCCAGCAGCTTCCTGGAGGACTCCTACGAGCAGTACGTC.

The chain employs TRBV9 and TRBJ2-2; 7 bases agree with TRBD1. The CDR3 is made up of 16 amino acids. Trimming took 4 bases from V and 4 from J; bases not matched to a gene: 10. Per the germline V gene, CDR1 is SGDLS and CDR2 is YYNGEE. CDR3: CASSITGVSGTGELFF. In DNA, the CDR3 is TGTGCCAGCAGCATTACAGGGGTATCAGGCACCGGGGAGCTGTTTTTT.

This clonotype was counted many times. This chain connects TRBV5-1 to TRBJ1-2; D is unresolved. The germline V gene has CDR1 SGHRS and CDR2 YFSETQ. The V end was cut by 0 bases, the J end by 3 bases, with 6 bases between. The CDR3 is made up of 13 amino acids. CDR3 sequence: CASSLGFDYGYTF. DNA for the CDR3: TGCGCCAGCAGCTTGGGCTTCGACTATGGCTACACCTTC. Full variable domain (outside the CDR3, taken from reference TRBV5-1 and TRBJ1-2): KAGVTQTPRYLIKTRGQQVTLSCSPISGHRSVSWYQQTPGQGLQFLFEYFSETQRNKGNFPGRFSGRQFSNSRSEMNVSTLELGDSALYLCASSLGFDYGYTFGSGTRLTVV.

A few counts support this clonotype. The CDR3 reads CASSSEVANTGELFF. CDR3 DNA: TGTGCCAGCAGCTCAGAAGTAGCGAACACCGGGGAGCTGTTTTTT. V usage is TRBV5-4 and J usage is TRBJ2-2; D is unresolved. Germline values: CDR1 SGHNT, CDR2 YYREEE (reference sequence). The CDR3 consists of 15 residues. Trimming removed 3 bases from V and 0 bases from J, with 9 bases in between. The full variable domain, completed using reference TRBV5-4 and TRBJ2-2, is ETGVTQSPTHLIKTRGQQVTLRCSSQSGHNTVSWYQQALGQGPQFIFQYYREEENGRGNFPPRFSGLQFPNYSSELNVNALELDDSALYLCASSSEVANTGELFFGEGSRLTVL.